This T cell receptor (beta chain) was recorded in a study of OX40 agonist ivuxolimab in advanced cancers. Overall study context: A mean age of about 56 years, range roughly 23 to 85, was recorded, and more than 80% were male.

The CDR3 runs to 17 residues. CDR1 MNHNS and CDR2 SASEGT come from the germline V gene. The ends were cut back, 6 bases at V and 6 bases at J, with 21 bases in the middle. Generated by immunoSEQ multiplex PCR, the TCRdb table keeps only in-frame clones and is missing some. This table holds roughly 84,000 clones, about 85% found once. The chain recombines TRBV6-1 with TRBJ1-6; D uncertain. The input for sequencing was CD4+ or CD8+ T cells sorted from blood, taken in a trial of the OX40 agonist ivuxolimab. This TCR was recovered from an adult with an advanced solid tumor such as melanoma, head and neck, liver or kidney cancer. The CDR3 bases are TGTGCCAGCAGGGAATATACATCTTGGCCCCTTAATTCACCCCTCCACTTT. Translation: CASREYTSWPLNSPLHF.